The 21 T cell receptor beta chains below all came from one sample that was sequenced in a study of T cell changes during pregnancy in multiple sclerosis. Assay: immunoSEQ multiplex PCR; the TCRdb copy retains only in-frame clones and omits some. The sample contains tens of thousands of clones, roughly 92% of which appear only once. Sample: peripheral blood, taken in the first trimester of pregnancy. The origin of the receptors is a female donor in good health, enrolled as a control in a pregnancy study.

The chain carries TRBV6-1 and TRBJ1-1; D is possibly TRBD1 (5 bases). The germline V gene encodes CDR1 MNHNS and CDR2 SASEGT. The CDR3 loop spans 15 amino acids. V was shortened by 2 bases and J by 0 bases, with 10 bases between the two germline ends. The CDR3 spells CASSENRGMNTEAFF. In nucleotides, the CDR3 is TGTGCCAGCAGTGAAAATAGGGGAATGAACACTGAAGCTTTCTTT.

The chain links TRBV2 to TRBJ1-1, with D hard to call. V lost 7 bases, J lost 5 bases, and 17 bases lay in between. Germline CDR1 reads SNHLY; CDR2 reads FYNNEI. The CDR3 contains 14 residues. CDR3 sequence reads: CASTALVVDTEAFF. CDR3 DNA sequence: TGTGCCAGCACCGCGTTAGTGGTTGATACTGAAGCTTTCTTT.

The chain joins TRBV7-8 to TRBJ2-5; perhaps TRBD2 as D (6 bases). The CDR3 runs 12 residues. Trimming pared 5 bases from V and 5 bases from J, leaving 9 bases between. Germline V gene sequence: CDR1 SGHVS, CDR2 FQNEAQ. CDR3 nucleotides: TGTGCCAGCAGCCATGGGGGGGAGACCCAGTACTTC. As protein: CASSHGGETQYF.

This chain links TRBV20-1 with TRBJ2-7; no reliable D call. There are 11 residues in the CDR3. V was cut by 5 bases and J by 0 bases, with 5 bases left in between. Germline V gene sequence: CDR1 DFQATT, CDR2 SNEGSKA (reference sequence). The CDR3 loop reads CSAGSSYEQYF. DNA of the CDR3: TGCAGTGCTGGTAGCTCCTACGAGCAGTACTTC.

V usage is TRBV27 and J usage is TRBJ2-7; D possibly corresponds to TRBD2 (5 bases). The germline CDR1 and CDR2 sequences are MNHEY and SMNVEV (reference sequence). CDR3 size: 14 residues. Deletions cut 3 bases from V and 0 bases from J, with 9 bases between. CDR3 in DNA: TGTGCCAGCAGTTTCTCGGGGAGCTCCTACGAGCAGTACTTC. Residues: CASSFSGSSYEQYF.

V and J are TRBV29-1 and TRBJ2-1, with 10 bases lining up with TRBD1. The V segment lost 6 bases and the J segment 1 base; nucleotides outside the gene matches: 9. CDR1 is SQVTM and CDR2 is ANQGSEA in the germline V gene. The CDR3 is 16 residues long. Written as DNA, the CDR3 is TGCAGCGTGCCGGGACAGGGGTTAGGGTCCTACAATGAGCAGTTCTTC. This codes for CSVPGQGLGSYNEQFF.

The chain is built from TRBV19 and TRBJ2-5; 10 nucleotides agree with TRBD1. With 7 bases clipped from V and 3 bases from J, the junction kept 5 bases outside the gene matches. This CDR3 is built from 14 residues. Germline V gene data show CDR1 as LNHDA and CDR2 as SQIVND (reference sequence). CDR3 sequence reads: CASITGTGEETQYF. In DNA form, the CDR3 reads TGTGCCAGTATTACCGGGACAGGGGAAGAGACCCAGTACTTC. The complete variable domain, with remaining parts taken from reference TRBV19 and TRBJ2-5, reads DGGITQSPKYLFRKEGQNVTLSCEQNLNHDAMYWYRQDPGQGLRLIYYSQIVNDFQKGDIAEGYSVSREKKESFPLTVTSAQKNPTAFYLCASITGTGEETQYFGPGTRLLVL.

CDR3: CASSYSTGEANYGYTF. The CDR3, as DNA: TGTGCCAGCAGTTACAGCACAGGTGAAGCTAACTATGGCTACACCTTC. The J gene is TRBJ1-2, the V gene TRBV6-5; D is possibly TRBD1 (5 bases). The V end lost 2 bases, the J end lost 0 bases, and 13 bases lay between the germline ends. This CDR3 is built from 16 residues. Germline lookup yields CDR1 MNHEY and CDR2 SVGAGI.

The genes are TRBV10-2 and TRBJ2-1; 8 nucleotides agree with TRBD2. Germline V gene lookup returns CDR1 WSHSY and CDR2 SAAADI. The CDR3 is 11 residues long. In DNA, the CDR3 is TGCGTCGCGGGGGGTCTCAATGAGCAGTTCTTC. Protein sequence: CVAGGLNEQFF.

The chain combines TRBV15 with TRBJ2-3; 8 bases align to TRBD1. V lost 3 bases, J lost 2 bases, and 1 base stayed unmatched. This CDR3 is 14 amino acids long. CDR1 is LNHNV, CDR2 YYDKDF, per germline (reference sequence). The CDR3 coding sequence is TGTGCCACCAGCAGGACAGGGGACACAGATACGCAGTATTTT. Its translation is CATSRTGDTDTQYF.

The genes are TRBV19 and TRBJ2-2; 11 bases map to TRBD2. Germline V gives CDR1 LNHDA, CDR2 SQIVND (reference sequence). V was pared by 5 bases and J by 2 bases, with 7 bases of the junction left unmatched. The CDR3 is made up of 17 amino acids. The CDR3 protein is CASSAHGTSGNTGELFF. Here the CDR3 DNA reads TGTGCCAGTAGTGCCCACGGGACTAGCGGAAACACCGGGGAGCTGTTTTTT. The full variable domain, with the rest looked up from reference TRBV19 and TRBJ2-2, is DGGITQSPKYLFRKEGQNVTLSCEQNLNHDAMYWYRQDPGQGLRLIYYSQIVNDFQKGDIAEGYSVSREKKESFPLTVTSAQKNPTAFYLCASSAHGTSGNTGELFFGEGSRLTVL.

The chain combines TRBV4-1 with TRBJ2-3; 7 bases agree with TRBD2. The V and J ends lost 5 bases and 2 bases, in that order; junction bases with no gene match: 7. The germline gives CDR1 MGHRA, CDR2 YSYEKL. This CDR3 spans 15 amino acids. This chain's CDR3 is CASSFSGTNTDTQYF. The CDR3 DNA reads TGCGCCAGCAGCTTCTCCGGGACTAACACAGATACGCAGTATTTT.

The rearrangement joins TRBV4-1 to TRBJ2-5; D is possibly TRBD2 (6 bases). The CDR3 consists of 15 residues. Germline V gives CDR1 MGHRA, CDR2 YSYEKL. The V gene lost 2 bases and the J gene lost 1 base, with 11 bases spanning the gap. The CDR3 DNA follows: TGCGCCAGCAGCCAACTCGGACTACCCCAAGAGACCCAGTACTTC. It codes for CASSQLGLPQETQYF.

The chain uses TRBV18 and TRBJ2-7; 7 bases agree with TRBD1. This CDR3 has 14 residues. Germline-derived CDR1 and CDR2 are KGHSH and LQKENI. Trimming at V came to 0 bases and at J to 3 bases, leaving 2 bases not matched to a gene. The CDR3 DNA sequence: TGTGCCAGCTCACCACCGCAGGGGGTCTACGAGCAGTACTTC. Translated: CASSPPQGVYEQYF.

V is TRBV15 and J is TRBJ2-7, with 7 bases aligning to TRBD2. Germline V gene lookup returns CDR1 LNHNV and CDR2 YYDKDF (reference sequence). CDR3 length: 14 residues. V shed 5 bases and J 6 bases; nucleotides not matched to a gene: 10. The CDR3 DNA follows: TGTGCCACCAGCCCCTCGGCGGGGGTTGGCGAGCAGTACTTC. Protein sequence: CATSPSAGVGEQYF.

The genes are TRBV4-1 and TRBJ2-1; the match to TRBD2 covers 11 bases. V shed 7 bases and J 9 bases; nucleotides not matched to a gene: 11. The CDR3 runs 15 residues. Germline values: CDR1 MGHRA, CDR2 YSYEKL. DNA for the CDR3: TGCGCCAGCATGGTGACTAGCGGGACGAGGAGTGAGCAGTTCTTC. Amino acid sequence: CASMVTSGTRSEQFF.

Only one count was recorded for this clone. This chain joins TRBV27 and TRBJ2-3, with TRBD1 matching over 8 bases. V shed 6 bases and J 2 bases; nucleotides not matched to a gene: 19. Germline V gene sequence: CDR1 MNHEY, CDR2 SMNVEV (reference sequence). CDR3 length: 19 residues. CDR3 DNA sequence: TGTGCCAGCAGACTTGGACAGGGAAGGTTTCGCCCTGACACAGATACGCAGTATTTT. Translated: CASRLGQGRFRPDTDTQYF.

J is TRBJ2-3 and V is TRBV5-1; D possibly corresponds to TRBD2 (8 bases). CDR1 and CDR2 from the germline V gene are SGHRS and YFSETQ. V lost 5 bases, J lost 2 bases, and 21 bases lay in between. The CDR3 sequence is 17 residues long. CDR3 amino acids: CASRRGLGGSDTDTQYF. CDR3 nucleotides: TGCGCCAGCAGGCGGGGACTAGGGGGCAGCGACACAGATACGCAGTATTTT.

The V call is TRBV5-1, the J call TRBJ1-1; 9 bases fit TRBD1. V trimming: 5 bases; J trimming: 4 bases; junction bases outside the gene matches: 6. The germline gives CDR1 SGHRS, CDR2 YFSETQ. The CDR3 consists of 14 residues. The CDR3 reads CASSYDRGSTEAFF. For the CDR3, the DNA is TGCGCCAGCAGTTATGACAGGGGGAGCACTGAAGCTTTCTTT.

This chain connects TRBV29-1 to TRBJ1-2, with 9 positions matching TRBD1. V dropped 7 bases and J dropped 8; count of bases not matched to a gene: 8. Germline CDR1 SQVTM, CDR2 ANQGSEA. The CDR3 has 12 amino acids. CDR3 residues: CSGGQGKGGYTF. CDR3 coding DNA: TGCAGCGGGGGACAGGGAAAGGGAGGCTACACCTTC.

The chain carries TRBV28 and TRBJ1-2, with 7 bases fitting TRBD1. This CDR3 has 16 residues. Trimming cost V 3 bases and J 0 bases; bases outside gene matches: 7. Germline CDR1 is MDHEN and CDR2 is SYDVKM. CDR3 residues: CASSFPRTGSNYGYTF. In DNA form, the CDR3 reads TGTGCCAGCAGTTTCCCTCGGACAGGTTCTAACTATGGCTACACCTTC.